One T cell receptor (beta chain) is described in this entry. The antigen is unknown. The data were obtained in a study of blood T cell dynamics during melanoma immunotherapy. Study-wide context: Metastatic melanoma patients received first-line pembrolizumab or nivolumab plus ipilimumab.

Whole-study findings and limits: PBMC repertoires of eventual disease-control patients split at W3 into clonality or diversity gains.

Assay used: immunoSEQ multiplex PCR; TCRdb lists only in-frame clones, some missing. The sample contains 4,000 to 4,500 clones, 60% to 85% of which appear only once. As for time point: week 3, after first cycle of checkpoint inhibitor. One draw preceded checkpoint blockade; another followed its first cycle at week 3. At 12 weeks after first infusion, RECIST 1.1 defined response for most patients. J gave up 5 bases and V 0 bases, and 2 bases lay outside the gene matches. This CDR3 is 15 amino acids long. Germline-derived CDR1 and CDR2 are SGHAT and FQDESV (reference sequence). The chain joins TRBV11-1 to TRBJ2-5; 11 bases match TRBD1. The sequence derives from a human donor with melanoma. The sample in question was blood, obtained from a patient treated with checkpoint blockade. CDR3 amino acids: CASSLAGTGGETQYF. CDR3 in DNA: TGTGCCAGCAGCTTAGCCGGGACAGGGGGTGAGACCCAGTACTTC.